What follows is one T cell receptor beta chain and its context. This entry comes from a study of cytomegalovirus exposure and HLA in healthy donors. Looked up from germline, CDR1 is LNHDA and CDR2 is SQIVND (reference sequence). V lost 0 bases to trimming and J lost 4 bases, with 9 bases between them. The CDR3 is made up of 14 amino acids. The study ran its PCR with 60 Vbeta and 13 Jbeta primers. The table came from immunoSEQ multiplex PCR; TCRdb's copy has only in-frame clones and leaves some out. The table includes approximately 100,000 clones, around 72% detected once. The J gene is TRBJ1-2, the V gene TRBV19; D unresolved. The sequenced sample consisted of PBMCs. The TCR sequence derives from a man aged 18 to 29 in good health and CMV-seropositive. CDR3 nucleotide sequence: TGTGCCAGTAGTATAGATACTCGGGTCTATGGCTACACCTTC. Its protein product is CASSIDTRVYGYTF. The variable domain in full, with the rest retrieved from reference TRBV19 and TRBJ1-2, is DGGITQSPKYLFRKEGQNVTLSCEQNLNHDAMYWYRQDPGQGLRLIYYSQIVNDFQKGDIAEGYSVSREKKESFPLTVTSAQKNPTAFYLCASSIDTRVYGYTFGSGTRLTVV.